This section outlines one T cell receptor beta chain sequence together with its context. The sample originates from a study of blood T cell repertoires in COVID-19. Using immunoSEQ multiplex PCR, the repertoire was profiled, and TCRdb retains in-frame clones only, with some absent. The table records 150,000 to 200,000 clones, about 88% of them present only once. CDR1 and CDR2 (germline): ENHRY, SYGVKD. V lost 3 bases and J 0 bases, leaving 9 bases between the germline ends. The CDR3 consists of 15 residues. The sequence came from a woman of 80 years or more in a cohort sampled during active or convalescent COVID-19. The sample consisted of peripheral blood. The chain has TRBV10-3 and TRBJ1-3; a possible D gene is TRBD1 (6 bases). CDR3 amino acids: CAISETGSSGNTIYF. CDR3 sequence (DNA): TGTGCCATCAGTGAAACAGGGTCCTCTGGAAACACCATATATTTT.